A selection of T cell receptor beta chains follows, all from one sample in a study of cytomegalovirus exposure and HLA in healthy donors. Sequencing was performed with immunoSEQ multiplex PCR; in TCRdb, only in-frame clones are kept and a portion is missing. Of fewer than 200,000 clones listed, about 80% are singletons. Material for sequencing was PBMCs. Receptor source: a woman in her thirties or forties in good health and CMV-seronegative. Each CDR3 is given with its conserved first and last residue. A D gene is named only where the DNA matches it firmly. Clone size is stated in some rows and not others, as once, few, many or a class when expanded.

D gene: NA
J gene: TRBJ1-5
clone size: NA
V gene: TRBV6-1
CDR3 protein: CASSALADTVTPQHF
CDR3 DNA: TGTGCCAGCAGTGCCCTAGCGGACACTGTTACGCCCCAGCATTTT

D gene: NA
J gene: TRBJ2-7
clone size: NA
V gene: TRBV7-9
CDR3 protein: CASRRTDSYEQYF
CDR3 DNA: TGTGCCAGCAGGCGGACAGACTCCTACGAGCAGTACTTC

D gene: NA
J gene: TRBJ1-2
clone size: NA
V gene: TRBV9
CDR3 protein: CASSVDRNYGYTF
CDR3 DNA: TGTGCCAGCAGCGTTGACAGAAACTATGGCTACACCTTC

D gene: TRBD1
J gene: TRBJ1-1
clone size: NA
V gene: TRBV29-1
CDR3 protein: CSVGQGPRTEAFF
CDR3 DNA: TGCAGCGTTGGACAGGGGCCGAGGACTGAAGCTTTCTTT

D gene: NA
J gene: TRBJ2-7
clone size: NA
V gene: TRBV6-6
CDR3 protein: CASSYLHRFYEQYF
CDR3 DNA: TGTGCCAGCAGTTACTTGCACAGATTCTACGAGCAGTACTTC

D gene: TRBD2
J gene: TRBJ2-1
clone size: NA
V gene: TRBV28
CDR3 protein: CASSFRTSGKYNEQFF
CDR3 DNA: TGTGCCAGCAGTTTCCGGACTAGCGGTAAATACAATGAGCAGTTCTTC

D gene: NA
J gene: TRBJ2-7
clone size: NA
V gene: TRBV19
CDR3 protein: CASSPTFETHEQYF
CDR3 DNA: TGTGCCAGTAGCCCTACCTTTGAAACTCACGAGCAGTACTTC

D gene: TRBD1
J gene: TRBJ2-7
clone size: NA
V gene: TRBV7-9
CDR3 protein: CASSARDRGVDEQYF
CDR3 DNA: TGTGCCAGCAGCGCCCGGGACAGGGGTGTCGACGAGCAGTACTTC

D gene: TRBD2
J gene: TRBJ2-2
clone size: NA
V gene: TRBV12-5
CDR3 protein: CASGLLAGNTGELFF
CDR3 DNA: TGTGCTAGTGGTTTACTAGCGGGAAACACCGGGGAGCTGTTTTTT

D gene: NA
J gene: TRBJ1-1
clone size: NA
V gene: TRBV27
CDR3 protein: CASTPSGGMNTEAFF
CDR3 DNA: TGTGCCAGCACCCCATCGGGGGGCATGAACACTGAAGCTTTCTTT

D gene: TRBD1
J gene: TRBJ1-5
clone size: NA
V gene: TRBV6-6
CDR3 protein: CASSYPLTGANQPQHF
CDR3 DNA: TGTGCCAGCAGTTACCCCCTTACAGGGGCGAATCAGCCCCAGCATTTT

D gene: NA
J gene: TRBJ1-4
clone size: few
V gene: TRBV2
CDR3 protein: CASSAIQLATNEKLFF
CDR3 DNA: TGTGCCAGCAGTGCGATACAGCTTGCAACTAATGAAAAACTGTTTTTT

D gene: TRBD2
J gene: TRBJ2-7
clone size: NA
V gene: TRBV28
CDR3 protein: CASSLGASGYEQYF
CDR3 DNA: TGTGCCAGCAGTTTAGGCGCTAGCGGCTACGAGCAGTACTTC

D gene: NA
J gene: TRBJ1-1
clone size: few
V gene: TRBV5-1
CDR3 protein: CASSFQGRGTEAFF
CDR3 DNA: TGCGCCAGCAGCTTTCAGGGAAGAGGCACTGAAGCTTTCTTT

D gene: TRBD2
J gene: TRBJ2-7
clone size: NA
V gene: TRBV13
CDR3 protein: CASSLGHAIRLAGVSYEQYF
CDR3 DNA: TGTGCCAGCAGCTTAGGCCATGCAATCAGGCTAGCGGGCGTATCCTACGAGCAGTACTTC

D gene: NA
J gene: TRBJ2-5
clone size: NA
V gene: TRBV7-9
CDR3 protein: CASSPHGPSRGETQYF
CDR3 DNA: TGTGCCAGCAGCCCCCATGGCCCCAGTAGAGGGGAGACCCAGTACTTC

D gene: TRBD2
J gene: TRBJ2-1
clone size: few
V gene: TRBV5-1
CDR3 protein: CASKRGSYNEQFF
CDR3 DNA: TGCGCCAGTAAGCGGGGGTCCTACAATGAGCAGTTCTTC

D gene: NA
J gene: TRBJ2-5
clone size: NA
V gene: TRBV5-1
CDR3 protein: CASSLDSETQYF
CDR3 DNA: TGCGCCAGCAGCTTGGACTCAGAGACCCAGTACTTC

D gene: TRBD2
J gene: TRBJ2-3
clone size: NA
V gene: TRBV30
CDR3 protein: CAWSVTSGADADTQYF
CDR3 DNA: TGTGCCTGGAGCGTTACTAGCGGGGCGGACGCAGATACGCAGTATTTT

D gene: NA
J gene: TRBJ1-6
clone size: NA
V gene: TRBV7-9
CDR3 protein: CASSSDLTGTGAYSTLHF
CDR3 DNA: TGTGCCAGCAGCTCGGACCTTACCGGTACAGGTGCCTACTCAACCCTCCACTTT

D gene: TRBD2
J gene: TRBJ2-7
clone size: NA
V gene: TRBV27
CDR3 protein: CASSSGLAGDEQYF
CDR3 DNA: TGTGCCAGCAGTTCGGGACTAGCGGGGGACGAGCAGTACTTC

D gene: NA
J gene: TRBJ1-1
clone size: NA
V gene: TRBV7-9
CDR3 protein: CASSFRGGTEAFF
CDR3 DNA: TGTGCCAGCAGCTTCAGGGGTGGCACTGAAGCTTTCTTT

D gene: TRBD1
J gene: TRBJ1-1
clone size: NA
V gene: TRBV29-1
CDR3 protein: CSVGDRGVVMNTEAFF
CDR3 DNA: TGCAGCGTCGGGGACAGGGGGGTAGTTATGAACACTGAAGCTTTCTTT

D gene: NA
J gene: TRBJ1-1
clone size: few
V gene: TRBV13
CDR3 protein: CASSERTVYTEAFF
CDR3 DNA: TGTGCCAGCAGCGAACGGACAGTCTACACTGAAGCTTTCTTT

D gene: NA
J gene: TRBJ1-3
clone size: NA
V gene: TRBV5-1
CDR3 protein: CASTLGGFGNTIYF
CDR3 DNA: TGCGCCAGCACTTTGGGGGGGTTTGGAAACACCATATATTTT

D gene: NA
J gene: TRBJ1-2
clone size: NA
V gene: TRBV11-1
CDR3 protein: CASSPRFGVSRGYTF
CDR3 DNA: TGTGCCAGCAGCCCTAGGTTCGGGGTATCGCGGGGCTACACCTTC

D gene: TRBD1
J gene: TRBJ2-1
clone size: NA
V gene: TRBV5-1
CDR3 protein: CASSLAATGLSSYNEQFF
CDR3 DNA: TGCGCCAGCAGCTTGGCCGCGACAGGGCTGAGCTCCTACAATGAGCAGTTCTTC

D gene: TRBD1
J gene: TRBJ1-1
clone size: NA
V gene: TRBV9
CDR3 protein: CASSPRGQGMNTEAFF
CDR3 DNA: TGTGCCAGCAGCCCCAGGGGACAGGGAATGAACACTGAAGCTTTCTTT

D gene: NA
J gene: TRBJ1-5
clone size: NA
V gene: TRBV6-5
CDR3 protein: CASSYIQGRQPQHF
CDR3 DNA: TGTGCCAGCAGTTACATACAGGGAAGGCAGCCCCAGCATTTT

D gene: NA
J gene: TRBJ1-5
clone size: many
V gene: TRBV30
CDR3 protein: CAWSPGLEQPQHF
CDR3 DNA: TGTGCCTGGAGCCCTGGGTTGGAGCAGCCCCAGCATTTT

D gene: TRBD1
J gene: TRBJ2-3
clone size: few
V gene: TRBV6-5
CDR3 protein: CASRDRNTDTQYF
CDR3 DNA: TGTGCCAGCAGGGACAGGAACACAGATACGCAGTATTTT

D gene: TRBD1
J gene: TRBJ2-5
clone size: NA
V gene: TRBV7-9
CDR3 protein: CAVTLGDRGKYF
CDR3 DNA: TGTGCCGTTACCTTAGGGGACAGAGGCAAGTACTTC

D gene: NA
J gene: TRBJ2-3
clone size: NA
V gene: TRBV29-1
CDR3 protein: CSVVTGTDTQYF
CDR3 DNA: TGCAGCGTTGTTACAGGGACAGATACGCAGTATTTT

D gene: TRBD1
J gene: TRBJ2-6
clone size: few
V gene: TRBV5-5
CDR3 protein: CASSLGQGAGGANVLTF
CDR3 DNA: TGTGCCAGCAGCTTGGGACAGGGGGCGGGCGGGGCCAACGTCCTGACTTTC

D gene: NA
J gene: TRBJ2-7
clone size: NA
V gene: TRBV13
CDR3 protein: CASSLSGIAYEQYF
CDR3 DNA: TGTGCCAGCAGCTTATCGGGAATTGCCTACGAGCAGTACTTC

D gene: NA
J gene: TRBJ1-2
clone size: NA
V gene: TRBV5-1
CDR3 protein: CASSLRSRTVDGYTF
CDR3 DNA: TGCGCCAGCAGCTTGAGATCCAGGACAGTAGATGGCTACACCTTC

D gene: TRBD2
J gene: TRBJ2-1
clone size: NA
V gene: TRBV7-8
CDR3 protein: CASSSLLRTSGGRSNEQFF
CDR3 DNA: TGTGCCAGCAGCTCCCTACTAAGGACTAGCGGGGGGCGCAGCAATGAGCAGTTCTTC

D gene: TRBD1
J gene: TRBJ2-2
clone size: NA
V gene: TRBV19
CDR3 protein: CASSINRGTGELFF
CDR3 DNA: TGTGCCAGTAGTATCAACAGGGGCACCGGGGAGCTGTTTTTT

D gene: TRBD1
J gene: TRBJ2-1
clone size: NA
V gene: TRBV18
CDR3 protein: CASSPEKGAWDEQFF
CDR3 DNA: TGTGCCAGCTCCCCAGAGAAGGGGGCTTGGGATGAGCAGTTCTTC

D gene: TRBD2
J gene: TRBJ2-3
clone size: NA
V gene: TRBV19
CDR3 protein: CASSMGGRGTDTQYF
CDR3 DNA: TGTGCCAGTAGTATGGGCGGGAGGGGCACAGATACGCAGTATTTT

D gene: NA
J gene: TRBJ1-1
clone size: few
V gene: TRBV27
CDR3 protein: CASREGRPHAEAFF
CDR3 DNA: TGTGCCAGCAGGGAGGGACGGCCACACGCTGAAGCTTTCTTT

D gene: NA
J gene: TRBJ1-1
clone size: few
V gene: TRBV6-5
CDR3 protein: CASSYSRGYTEAFF
CDR3 DNA: TGTGCCAGCAGTTACTCCAGGGGCTACACTGAAGCTTTCTTT